These 18 T cell receptor beta chains came from one sample sequenced in a study of blood T cell repertoires in COVID-19. Method: immunoSEQ multiplex PCR; TCRdb's copy keeps in-frame clones and lacks some. The data show under 50,000 clones, with about nine tenths seen just once and under 20% held by the top ten. The sample taken for sequencing was peripheral blood. The receptors originated from a man aged 70-80 years with active COVID-19.

J is TRBJ1-1 and V is TRBV11-2, with 8 bases that match TRBD1. The germline gives CDR1 SGHAT, CDR2 FQNNGV. The CDR3 totals 14 residues. V lost 1 base to trimming and J lost 4 bases; unmatched junction nucleotides: 2. The CDR3 region has the DNA TGTGCCAGCAGCTTAGTGACAGGGGCCACTGAAGCTTTCTTT. Translated: CASSLVTGATEAFF.

The chain carries TRBV28 and TRBJ2-6; 7 bases line up with TRBD1. The germline V gene encodes CDR1 MDHEN and CDR2 SYDVKM. J lost 2 bases, V lost 5 bases, and 3 bases had no gene match. This CDR3 spans 15 amino acids. The CDR3 sequence is CASSKTGAGANVLTF. CDR3 in DNA: TGTGCCAGCAGTAAAACAGGGGCTGGGGCCAACGTCCTGACTTTC.

The J gene is TRBJ2-7, the V gene TRBV28; 10 bases are shared with TRBD1. The length of the CDR3 is 14 residues. With 11 bases clipped from V and 3 bases from J, the junction kept 10 bases outside the gene matches. Per the germline V gene, CDR1 is MDHEN and CDR2 is SYDVKM. The CDR3 DNA sequence: TGTGCCTGTAGGGGACAGGGGAGCCTCTACGAGCAGTACTTC. Protein: CACRGQGSLYEQYF.

The V gene is TRBV5-1, the J gene TRBJ2-2; D remains unclear. This CDR3 has 14 residues. Germline values: CDR1 SGHRS, CDR2 YFSETQ. V lost 1 base and J lost 6, with 10 bases in between. The CDR3 loop is CASSLIVAPGELFF. The DNA for the CDR3 is TGCGCCAGCAGCTTGATAGTTGCCCCCGGGGAGCTGTTTTTT.

This chain connects TRBV10-3 to TRBJ2-5; 9 bases agree with TRBD2. CDR3 length: 14 amino acids. Germline lookup yields CDR1 ENHRY and CDR2 SYGVKD. V lost 6 bases, J lost 1 base, and 3 bases stayed unmatched. The CDR3 here is CAIRRAGGQETQYF. CDR3 coding DNA: TGTGCCATCAGGAGAGCGGGGGGCCAAGAGACCCAGTACTTC.

V gene TRBV23-1 combines with J gene TRBJ2-7; D possibly corresponds to TRBD1 (6 bases). TRBV23-1 qualifies as an ORF whose function is uncertain. The CDR3 extends over 14 amino acids. Trimming took off 6 bases at V and 0 bases at J, with 12 bases between the two ends. Here the CDR3 reads CASRPTGSSYEQYF. For the CDR3, the DNA is TGCGCCAGCAGACCAACAGGGAGCTCCTACGAGCAGTACTTC.

This chain links TRBV10-3 with TRBJ1-2; D unresolved. Germline V CDR1 and CDR2: ENHRY, SYGVKD. V was shortened by 8 bases and J by 8 bases, with 15 bases between the two germline ends. The CDR3 spans 12 residues. The CDR3 nucleotides are TGTGCCATCTATCAGGAGGTGAGCGGCTACACCTTC. It translates to CAIYQEVSGYTF.

The chain has TRBV9 and TRBJ1-6; D is undetermined. Trimming left V 5 bases short and J 6 bases short, with 15 bases between. The CDR3 loop spans 15 amino acids. Looked up from germline, CDR1 is SGDLS and CDR2 is YYNGEE. CDR3 sequence reads: CASSSNMNPNSPLHF. The CDR3 DNA reads as TGTGCCAGCAGTAGTAATATGAACCCTAATTCACCCCTCCACTTT.

The chain employs TRBV5-1 and TRBJ2-3, with D unclear. V lost 4 bases, J lost 0 bases, and 15 bases lay in between. The CDR3 totals 16 residues. Per germline, CDR1 SGHRS and CDR2 YFSETQ. The CDR3 DNA reads as TGCGCCAGCAGCAGCTTAGGTGGAGCGAGCACAGATACGCAGTATTTT. It encodes CASSSLGGASTDTQYF.

The chain links TRBV4-2 to TRBJ2-3, with TRBD1 identical over 7 bases. The CDR3 extends over 15 amino acids. Germline trimming cut 4 bases from V and 1 base from J; bases unmatched to any gene: 5. Germline CDR1 LGHNA, CDR2 YNFKEQ. The CDR3, as DNA: TGTGCCAGCAGCCGACAGGGTGGAGGCACAGATACGCAGTATTTT. This codes for CASSRQGGGTDTQYF.

The chain links TRBV25-1 to TRBJ1-4; 8 bases are a match to TRBD1. The CDR3 is 15 residues long. Germline V gives CDR1 MGHDK, CDR2 SYGVNS. V dropped 5 bases and J dropped 8; count of bases not matched to a gene: 10. The CDR3 DNA reads as TGTGCCAGCAGTCCTGACAGGGGCGTCGGGGAAAAACTGTTTTTT. Protein: CASSPDRGVGEKLFF.

This clone was detected a few times. V gene TRBV28 combines with J gene TRBJ2-7; 9 nucleotides match TRBD1. CDR1 MDHEN and CDR2 SYDVKM come from the germline V gene. This CDR3 comprises 15 residues. Trimming took 9 bases from V and 4 from J; bases not matched to a gene: 13. The CDR3 DNA sequence: TGTGCCAGTTTAACAGGGACAGGGATTATATACGAGCAGTACTTC. Translating it yields CASLTGTGIIYEQYF.

The chain uses TRBV15 and TRBJ1-2, with D unclear. Germline lookup yields CDR1 LNHNV and CDR2 YYDKDF (reference sequence). The length of the CDR3 is 14 residues. The V end was cut by 2 bases, the J end by 4 bases, with 11 bases between. CDR3 nucleotide sequence: TGTGCCACCAGCAGAAGGACGGGAACCTATGGCTACACCTTC. Its protein is CATSRRTGTYGYTF.

J is TRBJ2-7 and V is TRBV5-1, with 7 bases fitting TRBD1. Germline values: CDR1 SGHRS, CDR2 YFSETQ. The CDR3 has 14 residues. The junction had 11 bases not matched to a gene; V was cut back by 4 bases and J by 7 bases. DNA of the CDR3: TGCGCCAGCAGCCTAGGGACAGTGAGTAGGGAGCAGTACTTC. Residues: CASSLGTVSREQYF.

The CDR3 DNA reads as TGTGCCAGCAGCTTGGGGGCCAACGGGGCCAACGTCCTGACTTTC. It is translated as CASSLGANGANVLTF. This chain uses TRBV5-4 with TRBJ2-6; D call uncertain. The germline CDR1 and CDR2 sequences are SGHNT and YYREEE (reference sequence). This CDR3 comprises 15 residues. The V end was cut by 0 bases, the J end by 4 bases, with 8 bases between.

This chain uses TRBV28 with TRBJ1-2; weak D call: TRBD1 (6 bases). Germline V gives CDR1 MDHEN, CDR2 SYDVKM. The CDR3 runs to 15 residues. Trimming left V 4 bases short and J 4 bases short, with 16 bases between. The CDR3 DNA reads as TGTGCCAGCAGTTCCCCCACCCGGACAGTCTATGGCTACACCTTC. This codes for CASSSPTRTVYGYTF.

This clone is a singleton in its sample. This chain joins TRBV7-2 and TRBJ1-5; D possibly corresponds to TRBD1 (5 bases). CDR3 size: 15 residues. CDR1 and CDR2 (germline): SGHTA, FQGNSA. Trimming left V 1 base short and J 4 bases short, with 11 bases between. The CDR3 is CASSLVSQGNQPQHF. For the CDR3, the DNA is TGTGCCAGCAGCTTAGTGTCCCAGGGTAATCAGCCCCAGCATTTT.

The rearrangement links TRBV5-4 to TRBJ1-1; possibly TRBD1 for D (5 bases). Trimming stripped 4 bases from V and 5 bases from J, with 18 bases between. The CDR3 length is 15 residues. Germline assignment: CDR1 SGHNT and CDR2 YYREEE (reference sequence). The CDR3 bases are TGTGCCAGCAGCCCAGAGGGAGGGGATGAGACTGAAGCTTTCTTT. Residues: CASSPEGGDETEAFF. The whole variable domain, filled in from reference TRBV5-4 and TRBJ1-1, reads ETGVTQSPTHLIKTRGQQVTLRCSSQSGHNTVSWYQQALGQGPQFIFQYYREEENGRGNFPPRFSGLQFPNYSSELNVNALELDDSALYLCASSPEGGDETEAFFGQGTRLTVV.